These 10 T cell receptor beta chains originate from one sample sequenced in a study of blood T cell repertoires in COVID-19. Method: immunoSEQ multiplex PCR; TCRdb's copy keeps in-frame clones and lacks some. The sample shows fewer than 200,000 clones, 65% to 80% of them seen only once. Sequenced: PBMCs or T cells enriched from blood (not recorded which). The receptors stem from a woman in her sixties or seventies in a cohort exposed to, infected with or recovered from COVID-19 (not recorded which).

The chain carries TRBV7-2 and TRBJ1-2, with D maybe TRBD1 (6 bases). Germline CDR1 is SGHTA and CDR2 is FQGNSA. Trimming took 1 base from V and 8 from J, leaving 14 bases between them. The CDR3 runs to 14 residues. The CDR3 sequence: CASSLDRELFGYTF. As DNA, the CDR3 is TGTGCCAGCAGCTTAGACAGGGAACTCTTCGGCTACACCTTC.

The J gene is TRBJ1-1, the V gene TRBV7-2; TRBD1 aligns across 10 bases. V trimming: 1 base; J trimming: 2 bases; junction bases outside the gene matches: 4. Germline V gene sequence: CDR1 SGHTA, CDR2 FQGNSA. The CDR3 spans 16 residues. The CDR3 DNA follows: TGTGCCAGCAGCTTAGGCGACAGGGGGCTTAACACTGAAGCTTTCTTT. This gives the protein CASSLGDRGLNTEAFF.

The J gene is TRBJ1-4, the V gene TRBV24-1, with D tentatively TRBD1 (6 bases). Germline-derived CDR1 and CDR2 are KGHDR and SFDVKD. Trimming removed 3 bases from V and 3 bases from J, with 10 bases in between. The length of the CDR3 is 15 residues. This CDR3 reads CATSDGTPSNEKLFF. In DNA form, the CDR3 reads TGTGCCACCAGTGATGGGACACCATCTAATGAAAAACTGTTTTTT.

The V and J genes are TRBV28 and TRBJ1-2; unclear D gene. Trimming removed 8 bases at V and 8 bases at J, with 15 bases between. Germline V gene data show CDR1 as MDHEN and CDR2 as SYDVKM. The CDR3 sequence is 12 residues long. Written as DNA, the CDR3 is TGTGCCAGCGCCATAAATCAGTTCGGCTACACCTTC. Translating it yields CASAINQFGYTF.

The CDR3 spells CASSPRTGAYEQYF. DNA for the CDR3: TGTGCCAGCAGCCCCCGGACAGGGGCATACGAGCAGTACTTC. V usage is TRBV7-2 and J usage is TRBJ2-7; 9 bases are a match to TRBD1. V shed 5 bases, J shed 4 bases, and the junction held 6 bases outside the gene matches. The germline V gene has CDR1 SGHTA and CDR2 FQGNSA. CDR3 length equals 14 residues.

Notes on this clone: The junction does not match germline at one end; this may be a read error. The chain employs TRBV27 and TRBJ1-1; D perhaps matches TRBD1 (5 bases). CDR1 is MNHEY and CDR2 is SMNVEV in the germline V gene (reference sequence). The CDR3 has 15 residues. CDR3 nucleotide sequence: TGTGCCAGCAGCTTATGGGGGGTCGGGGACACTGAAGCTTTCTTT. Translation gives CASSLWGVGDTEAFF.

This chain links TRBV11-3 with TRBJ2-2; the match to TRBD1 covers 8 bases. Germline assignment: CDR1 SGHNT and CDR2 YENEEA. The CDR3 consists of 14 residues. V dropped 2 bases and J dropped 5; count of bases not matched to a gene: 1. The CDR3 DNA is TGTGCCAGCAGCTTACAGGGGGCGACCGGGGAGCTGTTTTTT. It specifies CASSLQGATGELFF. The full variable domain, completed using reference TRBV11-3 and TRBJ2-2, is EAGVVQSPRYKIIEKKQPVAFWCNPISGHNTLYWYLQNLGQGPELLIRYENEEAVDDSQLPKDRFSAERLKGVDSTLKIQPAELGDSAVYLCASSLQGATGELFFGEGSRLTVL.

V is TRBV3-1 (or the pseudogene TRBV3-2) and J is TRBJ1-5, with a weak D call TRBD1 (5 bases). The V and J ends lost 1 base and 7 bases respectively, with 11 bases between them. The germline CDR1 and CDR2 sequences are LGHDT and YNNKEL (reference sequence). The CDR3 runs 14 residues. CDR3 nucleotides: TGTGCCAGCAGCCAAGGCAGGGAGGGGCAGCCCCAGCATTTT. Its translation is CASSQGREGQPQHF.

This clone was detected once. The CDR3: CASSRTSGQETQYF. The DNA of the CDR3 is TGTGCCAGCAGTCGGACTAGCGGTCAAGAGACCCAGTACTTC. The chain combines TRBV2 with TRBJ2-5; TRBD2 matches 10 bases. Looked up from germline, CDR1 is SNHLY and CDR2 is FYNNEI. Trimming at V came to 5 bases and at J to 2 bases, leaving 2 bases not matched to a gene. The CDR3 is made up of 14 amino acids.

This sequence joins TRBV5-4 and TRBJ1-4, with TRBD1 matching 9 bases. Unmatched junction bases numbered 7, after V lost 3 bases and J lost 7 bases. The germline V gene has CDR1 SGHNT and CDR2 YYREEE (reference sequence). CDR3 length: 15 amino acids. CDR3: CASSSRTGAGEKLFF. In DNA form, the CDR3 reads TGTGCCAGCAGCTCAAGGACAGGGGCGGGTGAAAAACTGTTTTTT. The whole variable domain, filled in from reference TRBV5-4 and TRBJ1-4, reads ETGVTQSPTHLIKTRGQQVTLRCSSQSGHNTVSWYQQALGQGPQFIFQYYREEENGRGNFPPRFSGLQFPNYSSELNVNALELDDSALYLCASSSRTGAGEKLFFGSGTQLSVL.